The present T cell receptor (beta chain) was sequenced within a study of breast tumors, draining lymph nodes, adjacent tissues (dated by TCRdb to between 2015 and 2016). Broadly, across the study: TCR beta repertoires were compared across tumor, adjacent nontumor tissue and axillary lymph nodes obtained from breast cancer patients. In human breast cancer, the study set out to assess how tumor, surrounding tissue and draining lymph node repertoires relate to one another and whether T cells might be exchanged between them.

TCRdb names Illumina HiSeq 2000 as the instrument used. TCR beta chain libraries were generated through multiplex PCR amplification. High-throughput sequencing was used to analyze the amplified TCR beta chain products. Clones were called with MiXCR by TCRdb after fastp trimmed the public reads at Q25, and only in-frame beta chains were retained. Rows merge per CDR3 protein into single entries with the most common DNA and genes. The sample yields approximately 280,000 distinct CDR3 sequences; 30% were counted once. The ten largest clones take up more than 1% of the sample. The CDR3 spans 14 residues, from the cysteine through the phenylalanine. The sequence is cut down to CDR3 DNA, 42 bases in frame from base 1. As encoded in the germline V gene, CDR1 is SGDLS while CDR2 is YYNGEE. Deletion took 4 bases off V and 6 bases off J, with a span of 15 bases between the germline ends. Only a few counts were recorded for this clonotype. Its antigen remains undetermined. Given a much more abundant clone one base away, this may be a read error.

The axillary draining lymph nodes of breast cancer patients were the source of the lymph node samples. The paper as a whole reports these results and caveats: Tumor and nontumor tissue repertoires were significantly more similar in luminal-like than in basal-like breast cancer. T-cell repertoire diversity in tumors was found to be lower than in lymph nodes but higher than in nontumor tissue, and preferential V and J gene usage was observed. A scenario in which most tumor T cells derive from the lymph node and then expand within tumor tissue was judged to be consistent with the data. The conclusion that tumor T cells originate in lymph nodes was framed as consistent with a hypothesis rather than directly demonstrated.

The rearrangement combines TRBV9 with TRBJ2-3; the D gene is perhaps TRBD2, from 5 matching bases. Input material: axillary lymph node tissue. The sequence was collected from a female donor with breast cancer. Some clones in this sample may be carry-over from other donors' samples. CDR3 protein: CASSQGPGLDTQYF. The bases read TGTGCCAGCAGCCAAGGGCCGGGATTGGATACGCAGTATTTT.